These T cell receptor beta chains were read from a single sample in a study of blood T cells in healthy people across ages. TCRdb re-derived calls from the 5' RACE reads in MiXCR, one entry per CDR3 protein. Of almost 1 million distinct CDR3 sequences listed, around 54% are singletons. Source material: blood. The receptors stem from a woman aged 60-75 years in good health. Both conserved end residues are part of each CDR3.

TRBV30	TRBJ2-3	CAWSNSGASTDTQYF
TRBV29-1	TRBJ2-1	CSVEEASSYNEQFF
TRBV12-3/TRBV12-4	TRBJ1-2	CASTWAGRRPNYGYTF
TRBV7-6	TRBJ2-7	CASSRLGQGAYEQYF
TRBV20-1	TRBJ2-1	CSASARDPLAQFF
TRBV28	TRBJ2-6	CASSLRIASGANVLTF
TRBV7-2	TRBJ1-1	CASSDRVVRNTEAFF
TRBV5-1	TRBJ2-1	CASSLGGKSGSPYNEQFF
TRBV14	TRBJ1-2	CASSPFSRRGYTF
TRBV5-1	TRBJ2-1	CASSLAVRGRGDEQFF
TRBV7-6	TRBJ2-1	CASSPLPGLAENEQFF
TRBV9	TRBJ2-7	CASSVGANSYEQYF
TRBV21-1	TRBJ2-5	CASRWTGLVTQYF
TRBV28	TRBJ2-7	CASITAKTGLGNYEQYF
TRBV4-2	TRBJ2-5	CASSQEVGGHWEQYF
TRBV27	.	CASSLTGTGETQYF
TRBV12-3/TRBV12-4	TRBJ1-4	CASSWGRGNEKLFF
TRBV9	TRBJ1-2	CASSVAGLGYGYTF
TRBV6-5	TRBJ1-5	CASRRTGTDYQPQHF
TRBV30	TRBJ2-7	CAWSRDGRLYEQYF
TRBV10-3	TRBJ1-2	CAISEPKTGHYGYTF
TRBV4-1	TRBJ2-7	CASSQGEDRPSYEQYF
TRBV25-1	TRBJ2-7	CASSATGASEQYF
TRBV28	TRBJ2-6	CASLLGSGANVLTF
TRBV7-2	TRBJ2-1	CASSLAGQVNNEQFF
TRBV30	TRBJ2-1	CAWSVRNGPGDYYNEQFF
TRBV28	TRBJ2-5	CASVRGGSETQYF
TRBV7-9	TRBJ2-3	CASSYGFDTQYF
TRBV7-9	TRBJ2-3	CASSLLGTTIADTQYF